The clone carrying this TCR beta chain was detected only once. As yet, its antigen is unknown. The study treated chemo-refractory metastatic non-small-cell lung cancer patients with focal radiation plus ipilimumab CTLA-4 blockade. The data originate from a study of radiotherapy plus CTLA-4 blockade in lung cancer. Study at large: Among patients, around 19% showed objective responses, and about 30% had disease control.

This CDR3 region has 16 residues. CDR1 is LGHNA, CDR2 YSLEER, per germline. V shed 0 bases and J shed 0 bases, with 9 bases lying between them. Findings and limits, study-wide: Early blood T cell clone dynamics, with interferon-beta, were reported to best predict response. Peripheral blood showed expansion of tumor-derived TCR clones after radiotherapy and ipilimumab.

This table comes from immunoSEQ multiplex PCR, and its TCRdb copy is limited to in-frame clones, with some not included. Of approximately 89,000 clones in the sample, over 80% were seen once. The V and J genes are TRBV4-3 and TRBJ2-1; D might be TRBD1 (5 bases). The material was peripheral blood, obtained from a patient treated with radiotherapy plus ipilimumab. The receptor comes from a human donor with non-small cell lung cancer that progressed on radiotherapy plus ipilimumab. The CDR3 nucleotides are TGCGCCAGCAGCCAAGAAAGGGGTAGCTCCTACAATGAGCAGTTCTTC. It codes for CASSQERGSSYNEQFF.